The clone carrying this TCR beta chain was detected ten times or more. As yet, its antigen is unknown. The source of the sample is a study of T-cell memory formation after mild COVID-19. Study details: TCR clusters were mostly donor specific.

Researchers used 5'RACE with constant-segment primers to make TCR alpha and TCR beta cDNA libraries that carry sample barcodes and UMIs. In TCRdb, the 5' RACE reads were re-called with MiXCR into one record per CDR3 protein. The table includes 250,000 to 350,000 distinct CDR3 sequences, around a sixth detected once. Germline V lookup: CDR1 SEHNR, CDR2 FQNEAQ (reference sequence). This CDR3 has 13 residues. V was clipped by 0 bases and J by 10 bases; unmatched bases: 3. Study-level findings and limits: The pre-infection memory compartment contained some responding clones, suggesting cross-reactive memory joined. Proof of SARS-CoV-2 specificity was absent for the second-wave clones that crested on day 37.

Sequencing was done on a sample of PBMCs or a T cell subset sorted from them (not recorded which). This TCR was recovered from a man aged 18 to 30 who had mild COVID-19 (a few samples of this study predate the infection). Cell type and time point are not known. The chain has TRBV7-9 and TRBJ2-4, with 7 bases identical to TRBD1. This chain's CDR3 is CASSLAGTEIQYF. CDR3 in DNA: TGTGCCAGCAGCTTAGCCGGGACAGAAATTCAGTACTTC.